This T cell receptor beta chain appears in the sequencing data of a study of blood T cell repertoires in COVID-19. Study in general: Samples taken during acute and convalescent COVID-19 were collected in the United States, Italy and Spain. PBMCs, B-cell-depleted T cells, or T cells provided the cDNA or gDNA that made up the material.

The table came from immunoSEQ multiplex PCR; TCRdb's copy has only in-frame clones and leaves some out. The sample lists about 130,000 clones; 70% to 85% were seen once. The germline CDR1 and CDR2 sequences are SEHNR and FQNEAQ (reference sequence). V gave up 3 bases and J gave up 6 bases; unmatched junction bases: 5. The CDR3 loop spans 14 amino acids. This clone was counted a few times. This TCR derives from a woman of 80 years or more with acute or convalescent COVID-19. The sequenced sample consisted of peripheral blood. The chain links TRBV7-9 to TRBJ1-1; TRBD1 agrees at 9 bases. In DNA form, the CDR3 reads TGTGCCAGCAGCTTGACAGGGGGGTACGCTGAAGCTTTCTTT. This codes for CASSLTGGYAEAFF.